This T cell receptor (beta chain) was found in a study of shared clonotypes between healthy human individuals. Looking at the study overall: Donors, aged 18 to 49, were a couple of women and a few men. Broader study findings: Collection of samples was limited to blood; tissue repertoires likely differ. Non-shared clonotypes showed lower generation probabilities than clonotypes common to all four donors.

In this sample, this clone turned up a few times. What it binds is not known. Sequenced by immunoSEQ multiplex PCR; TCRdb stores in-frame clones only, minus some. Of hundreds of thousands of clones listed, 90% to 96% were seen once; the top ten hold about 0.064%. Sequenced input: naive CD4+ T cells sorted from blood. Specified subset: CD45RA+ positively selected. The receptor's source is a woman in her twenties or thirties in good health.

The CDR3 loop reads CASSPLSPGQGAGGELFF. DNA for the CDR3: TGTGCCAGCAGTCCCCTGTCTCCGGGACAGGGGGCCGGCGGGGAGCTGTTTTTT. The V and J genes are TRBV5-5 and TRBJ2-2, with 12 bases aligning to TRBD1. Germline V lookup: CDR1 SGHKS, CDR2 YYEKEE (reference sequence). The V and J ends lost 5 bases and 7 bases, in that order; junction bases with no gene match: 15. The CDR3 runs 18 residues.